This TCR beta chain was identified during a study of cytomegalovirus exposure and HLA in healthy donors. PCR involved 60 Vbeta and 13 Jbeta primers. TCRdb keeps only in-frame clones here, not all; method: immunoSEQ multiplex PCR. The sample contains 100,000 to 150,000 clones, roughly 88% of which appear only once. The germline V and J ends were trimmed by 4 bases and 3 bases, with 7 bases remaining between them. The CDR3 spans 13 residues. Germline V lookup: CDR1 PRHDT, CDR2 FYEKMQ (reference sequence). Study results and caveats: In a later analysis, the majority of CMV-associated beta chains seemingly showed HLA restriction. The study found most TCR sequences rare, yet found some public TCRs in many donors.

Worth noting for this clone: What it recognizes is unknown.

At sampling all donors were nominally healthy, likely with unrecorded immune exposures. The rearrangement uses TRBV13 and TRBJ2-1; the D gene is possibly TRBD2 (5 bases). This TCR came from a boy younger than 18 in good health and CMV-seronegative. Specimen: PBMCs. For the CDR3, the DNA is TGTGCCAGCAGCTCCACTAGCTACAATGAGCAGTTCTTC. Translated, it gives CASSSTSYNEQFF.